Listed here are 11 T cell receptor beta chains from one sample, sequenced in a study of T-cell memory formation after mild COVID-19. TCRdb itself ran the 5' RACE reads through MiXCR, one entry per CDR3 protein. This sample has 270,000 or so distinct CDR3 sequences, with around 17% found just once. The sample taken for sequencing was PBMCs or a T cell subset sorted from them (not recorded which). These TCRs come from a young man who had mild COVID-19 (a few samples of this study predate the infection). Cell type and time point are not known.

V usage is TRBV7-2 and J usage is TRBJ1-4; possibly TRBD1 for D (6 bases). Germline loops: CDR1 SGHTA, CDR2 FQGNSA. The CDR3 contains 14 residues. Trimming left V 5 bases short and J 4 bases short, with 11 bases between. The CDR3 region has the DNA TGTGCCAGCAGCCCCGGGGGCGGTAATGAAAAACTGTTTTTT. This codes for CASSPGGGNEKLFF.

This sequence joins TRBV9 and TRBJ2-1; a weak D match, TRBD2 (5 bases). Germline CDR1 is SGDLS and CDR2 is YYNGEE. The V end lost 1 base, the J end lost 6 bases, and 8 bases lay between the germline ends. CDR3 length equals 13 residues. CDR3 region: CASSVSTSNEQFF. CDR3 DNA: TGTGCCAGCAGCGTATCCACTAGCAATGAGCAGTTCTTC.

In this sample, this clonotype turned up a few times. V is TRBV15 and J is TRBJ1-2; TRBD1 matches at 11 bases. The CDR3 extends over 15 amino acids. J was trimmed by 3 bases and V by 4 bases; bases with no gene match: 4. Germline V gene sequence: CDR1 LNHNV, CDR2 YYDKDF (reference sequence). The CDR3 region has the DNA TGTGCCACCAGCATCGGACAGGGGGCTTACTATGGCTACACCTTC. It codes for CATSIGQGAYYGYTF.

V is TRBV9 and J is TRBJ2-7, with 10 bases that match TRBD1. This CDR3 is 15 amino acids long. V lost 3 bases and J lost 3; bases outside the gene matches: 6. CDR1 is SGDLS, CDR2 YYNGEE, per germline. CDR3 residues: CASSATGTGVYEQYF. CDR3 nucleotide sequence: TGTGCCAGCAGCGCGACCGGGACAGGGGTCTACGAGCAGTACTTC. Filled out from reference TRBV9 and TRBJ2-7, the complete variable domain reads DSGVTQTPKHLITATGQRVTLRCSPRSGDLSVYWYQQSLDQGLQFLIQYYNGEERAKGNILERFSAQQFPDLHSELNLSSLELGDSALYFCASSATGTGVYEQYFGPGTRLTVT.

This clonotype was detected a few times. One end of the junction does not line up with germline, which may come from a read error. The chain uses TRBV7-9 and TRBJ2-4; possibly TRBD1 or TRBD2 for D (5 bases each). This CDR3 comprises 16 residues. Germline CDR1 is SEHNR and CDR2 is FQNEAQ (reference sequence). CDR3 sequence reads: CASSLRPGLAKSIQYF. CDR3 nucleotide sequence: TGTGCCAGCAGCTTACGGCCAGGGCTAGCCAAAAGCATTCAGTACTTC.

This clonotype occurred a few times. The chain carries TRBV21-1 and TRBJ1-6. TRBV21-1 is termed a pseudogene. The CDR3 has 18 amino acids. CDR3 sequence (DNA): TGTGCCAGCAGCACCGAAGAAAAAAGAGGTTCAGAAAATTCACCCCTCCACTTT. It is translated as CASSTEEKRGSENSPLHF.

In its sample, this clonotype was seen a few times. This rearrangement joins TRBV19 to TRBJ2-3, with 8 bases lining up with TRBD1. V was clipped by 7 bases and J by 1 base; unmatched bases: 7. The CDR3 is made up of 15 amino acids. Looked up from germline, CDR1 is LNHDA and CDR2 is SQIVND (reference sequence). The CDR3 DNA sequence: TGTGCCAGTAATACCCCGGGACAGGGCACAGATACGCAGTATTTT. Protein: CASNTPGQGTDTQYF.

The chain has TRBV11-2 and TRBJ2-3; D unclear. CDR1 SGHAT and CDR2 FQNNGV come from the germline V gene. CDR3 length: 15 residues. Trimming left V 5 bases short and J 4 bases short, with 16 bases between. Here the CDR3 reads CASSPPDGQSDTQYF. CDR3 bases: TGTGCCAGCAGCCCACCGGACGGGCAGTCAGATACGCAGTATTTT.

This clonotype was counted at least ten times. V gene TRBV7-2 combines with J gene TRBJ2-5, with D perhaps matching TRBD2 (5 bases). Per the germline V gene, CDR1 is SGHTA and CDR2 is FQGNSA. The CDR3 spans 13 residues. Deletions cut 5 bases from V and 4 bases from J, with 11 bases between. DNA for the CDR3: TGTGCCAGCAGCCCCGGACTGGGAGAGACCCAGTACTTC. Translation: CASSPGLGETQYF.

This clonotype came up a few times. The chain links TRBV20-1 to TRBJ2-3; D is uncertain. The CDR3 has 15 residues. V lost 2 bases and J lost 3, with 15 bases in between. Germline-derived CDR1 and CDR2 are DFQATT and SNEGSKA (reference sequence). CDR3 sequence (DNA): TGCAGTGCTAGAATCCCCCTAGGCCCAACAGATACGCAGTATTTT. Amino acid sequence: CSARIPLGPTDTQYF.

This clonotype was observed a few times. This chain links TRBV7-2 with TRBJ1-2; TRBD1 might be the D (5 bases). In germline, CDR1 is SGHTA, CDR2 FQGNSA. The CDR3 spans 16 residues. V was clipped by 5 bases and J by 3 bases, with 19 bases between them. This CDR3 is CASSHSTDSVYYGYTF. The CDR3 DNA sequence: TGTGCCAGCAGCCACTCAACTGACAGTGTCTACTATGGCTACACCTTC.